The 6 T cell receptor beta chains in this list originate from one sample, sequenced in a study of glioma-infiltrating T cells after dendritic cell vaccination. Profiling relied on immunoSEQ multiplex PCR, and the TCRdb table lists in-frame clones only, not all of them. Of about 65,000 clones listed, roughly 86% were seen once; the top ten hold around a tenth. Stated time point: after dendritic cell vaccination, including at tumor progression/relapse. The material was blood, obtained after dendritic cell vaccination. Every receptor here comes from a human donor with glioblastoma.

V and J are TRBV6-5 and TRBJ2-7; 7 bases fit TRBD1. The CDR3 is 15 residues long. V was clipped by 6 bases and J by 0 bases; unmatched bases: 8. The V gene's germline CDR1 is MNHEY and CDR2 SVGAGI. Written as DNA, the CDR3 is TGTGCCAGCAGCGGCCCGCGACAGGGCTCCTACGAGCAGTACTTC. Its translation: CASSGPRQGSYEQYF.

This sequence joins TRBV27 and TRBJ1-5; 7 bases align to TRBD1. The CDR3 loop spans 17 amino acids. CDR1 and CDR2 from the germline V gene are MNHEY and SMNVEV (reference sequence). V dropped 6 bases and J dropped 0; count of bases not matched to a gene: 11. CDR3 nucleotides: TGTGCCAGCAGAGCCCGGGACAGCCTTTATAGCAATCAGCCCCAGCATTTT. Translation gives CASRARDSLYSNQPQHF.

The CDR3 nucleotides read TGCAGTGCTAGAATATACCAGGAGCAGTATTTT. It encodes CSARIYQEQYF. J is TRBJ2-3 and V is TRBV20-1; D is unresolved. Germline values: CDR1 DFQATT, CDR2 SNEGSKA (reference sequence). The CDR3 contains 11 residues. V lost 2 bases and J 11 bases, leaving 11 bases between the germline ends.

The V gene is TRBV5-1, the J gene TRBJ2-1, with 11 bases aligning to TRBD2. Per germline, CDR1 SGHRS and CDR2 YFSETQ. The CDR3 extends over 14 amino acids. The J segment lost 13 bases and the V segment lost 4 bases, leaving 10 bases of the junction unmatched. The CDR3 bases are TGCGCCAGCAGCGTAGCGGGGGGGCGGAAAGCACAGTTCTTC. It encodes CASSVAGGRKAQFF.

This rearrangement joins TRBV10-2 to TRBJ2-7; 10 nucleotides agree with TRBD2. CDR1 is WSHSY and CDR2 is SAAADI in the germline V gene. The J segment lost 0 bases and the V segment lost 3 bases, leaving 14 bases of the junction unmatched. The CDR3 runs to 19 residues. CDR3 loop: CASSDLLAGASISSYEQYF. CDR3 nucleotides: TGCGCCAGCAGTGATCTCCTAGCGGGGGCAAGTATCAGCTCCTACGAGCAGTACTTC.

The chain employs TRBV19 and TRBJ2-1; D is ambiguous. Germline CDR1 is LNHDA and CDR2 is SQIVND (reference sequence). The CDR3 loop spans 17 amino acids. The V end lost 3 bases, the J end lost 3 bases, and 18 bases lay between the germline ends. The CDR3 protein is CASSIKRGSSFYNEQFF. As DNA, the CDR3 is TGTGCCAGTAGTATTAAGCGTGGATCCTCCTTCTACAATGAGCAGTTCTTC.